The sequence of this T cell receptor (beta chain) was determined in a study of T cells after posttransplantation cyclophosphamide. Study-wide points: Later blood repertoires were often dominated by clones from the donor CD8+ memory compartment.

In regard to this clone: Antigen: not known.

Generated by immunoSEQ multiplex PCR, the TCRdb table keeps only in-frame clones and is missing some. The table lists around 9,000 clones, 85% of them singletons, with less than 30% in the top ten. Treatment was busulfan-fludarabine conditioning, a marrow graft, and cyclophosphamide on days +3 and +4. The CDR3 runs 16 residues. Germline V gene data show CDR1 as SEHNR and CDR2 as FQNEAQ (reference sequence). The V gene end was trimmed by 4 bases and the J gene end by 7 bases; junction bases not matched to a gene: 11. The chain couples TRBV7-9 to TRBJ1-4; 8 bases line up with TRBD1. The sample here was PBMCs, taken after allogeneic stem cell transplant with posttransplant cyclophosphamide. The TCR comes from a female patient in her thirties or forties who received an allogeneic stem cell transplant from an unrelated donor, was CMV-positive, and had no GVHD. Some T cells may originate from the graft donor. The CDR3 reads CASSSNQGAVVEKLFF. CDR3 nucleotide sequence: TGTGCCAGCAGCTCTAATCAGGGGGCTGTTGTTGAAAAACTGTTTTTT.